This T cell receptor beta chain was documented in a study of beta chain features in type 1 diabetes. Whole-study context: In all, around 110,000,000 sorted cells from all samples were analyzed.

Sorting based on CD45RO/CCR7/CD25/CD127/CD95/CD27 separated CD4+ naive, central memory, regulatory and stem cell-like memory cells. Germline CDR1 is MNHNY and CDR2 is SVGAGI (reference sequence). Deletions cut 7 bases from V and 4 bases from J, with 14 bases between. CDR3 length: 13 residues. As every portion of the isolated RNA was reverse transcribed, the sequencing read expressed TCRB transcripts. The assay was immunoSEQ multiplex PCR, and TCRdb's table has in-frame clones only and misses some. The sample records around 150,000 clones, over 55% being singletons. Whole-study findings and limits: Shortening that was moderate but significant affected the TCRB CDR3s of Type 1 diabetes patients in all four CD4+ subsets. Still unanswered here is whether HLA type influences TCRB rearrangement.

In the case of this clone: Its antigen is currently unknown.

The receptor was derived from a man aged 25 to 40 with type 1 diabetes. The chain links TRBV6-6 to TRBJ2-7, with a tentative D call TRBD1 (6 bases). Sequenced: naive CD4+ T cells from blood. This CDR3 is CASIPRGPYEQYF. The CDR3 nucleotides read TGTGCCAGCATACCCAGGGGTCCATACGAGCAGTACTTC.